This TCR beta chain was identified during a study of shared clonotypes between healthy human individuals. Study background: Each donor contributed plates that comprised three CD4 naive, three CD4 memory, two CD8 naive and one CD8 memory.

The germline V and J ends were trimmed by 6 bases and 3 bases, with 14 bases remaining between them. The germline CDR1 and CDR2 sequences are SGHKS and YYEKEE (reference sequence). The CDR3 extends over 14 amino acids. Assay used: immunoSEQ multiplex PCR; TCRdb lists only in-frame clones, some missing. The data contain about 820,000 clones, 85% to 95% of them singletons. Terminally differentiated effector memory CD45RA+ cells were excluded by CCR7 positive selection of CD45RO-negative cells. The V call is TRBV5-5, the J call TRBJ2-3; D assignment may be TRBD1 or TRBD2 (5 bases each). The clonotype was recovered from a man between 25 and 39 years old in good health. Source material: naive CD8+ T cells sorted from blood. For the CDR3, the DNA is TGTGCCAGCATCTCGGGACCCCCGACAGATACGCAGTATTTT. Translation gives CASISGPPTDTQYF.